The 19 T cell receptor beta chains listed next were all sequenced from one sample in a study of shared clonotypes between healthy human individuals. CD45RO-negative CD8 cells positively selected for CCR7 made up the naive population, which excluded terminally differentiated effector memory CD45RA+ cells. Sequenced by immunoSEQ multiplex PCR; TCRdb stores in-frame clones only, minus some. Here the sample spans millions of clones, approximately 94% being singletons. The sequenced sample consisted of naive CD8+ T cells from PBMCs. The receptors come from a man aged 18 to 30 in good health. Some clones in this sample may be carry-over from other donors' samples.

V gene TRBV10-1 combines with J gene TRBJ2-5; D may be TRBD2 (6 bases). CDR3 length equals 20 residues. CDR1 WNHNN and CDR2 SYGVQD come from the germline V gene (reference sequence). Trimming shortened V by 3 bases and J by 3 bases, and 29 bases separated the two germline ends. The CDR3 sequence is CASSEFRLPGDRTTKETQYF. CDR3 in DNA: TGCGCCAGCAGTGAATTCCGACTCCCGGGGGACCGAACAACTAAAGAGACCCAGTACTTC.

The genes are TRBV6-1 and TRBJ2-7, with D uncertain. Deletions cut 1 base from V and 4 bases from J, with 8 bases between. Germline assignment: CDR1 MNHNS and CDR2 SASEGT. CDR3 length: 13 residues. The CDR3 sequence: CASSEEIQYEQYF. DNA for the CDR3: TGTGCCAGCAGTGAAGAAATCCAGTACGAGCAGTACTTC.

This rearrangement joins TRBV11-2 to TRBJ2-2, with 9 bases lining up with TRBD1. The CDR3 contains 15 residues. Unmatched junction bases numbered 7, after V lost 4 bases and J lost 7 bases. The V gene's germline CDR1 is SGHAT and CDR2 FQNNGV. CDR3 DNA: TGTGCCAGCAGCTACCGGGACAGGGTGTACGGGGAGCTGTTTTTT. Its translation is CASSYRDRVYGELFF.

The chain carries TRBV9 and TRBJ1-1, with D possibly TRBD1 on 5 matching bases. This CDR3 has 12 amino acids. V was cut by 5 bases and J by 6 bases, with 11 bases left in between. The V gene's germline CDR1 is SGDLS and CDR2 YYNGEE. CDR3 residues: CASSTWGAEAFF. The CDR3 DNA sequence: TGTGCCAGCAGTACTTGGGGCGCTGAAGCTTTCTTT. Variable domain in full (rest from reference TRBV9 and TRBJ1-1): DSGVTQTPKHLITATGQRVTLRCSPRSGDLSVYWYQQSLDQGLQFLIQYYNGEERAKGNILERFSAQQFPDLHSELNLSSLELGDSALYFCASSTWGAEAFFGQGTRLTVV.

This clone was seen only once. The chain has TRBV7-9 and TRBJ2-3; 8 bases map to TRBD2. Germline V CDR1 and CDR2: SEHNR, FQNEAQ (reference sequence). Unmatched junction bases numbered 14, after V lost 5 bases and J lost 4 bases. The CDR3 is 17 amino acids. The CDR3 here is CASSPRVAGISPDTQYF. For the CDR3, the DNA is TGTGCCAGCAGCCCCAGAGTAGCGGGAATCTCCCCAGATACGCAGTATTTT.

This chain links TRBV5-6 with TRBJ2-5, with TRBD2 matching over 16 bases. CDR1 is SGHDT and CDR2 is YYEEEE in the germline V gene. V was clipped by 4 bases and J by 5 bases; unmatched bases: 11. The CDR3 covers 18 residues. The CDR3 nucleotides are TGTGCCAGCAGCCCCGCCGGGACTAGCGGGAGGGCCGGGGAGACCCAGTACTTC. It yields the protein CASSPAGTSGRAGETQYF.

The V call is TRBV5-5, the J call TRBJ1-3; possibly TRBD1 for D (5 bases). The CDR3 contains 17 residues. Germline CDR1 reads SGHKS; CDR2 reads YYEKEE (reference sequence). Deletions cut 4 bases from V and 0 bases from J, with 17 bases between. CDR3 sequence reads: CASSDTGSPRSGNTIYF. CDR3 in DNA: TGTGCCAGCAGCGACACAGGTTCCCCTCGCTCTGGAAACACCATATATTTT.

The rearrangement joins TRBV7-9 to TRBJ2-3; 11 bases agree with TRBD2. V lost 4 bases to trimming and J lost 1 base; unmatched junction nucleotides: 13. The CDR3 sequence is 19 residues long. The germline CDR1 and CDR2 sequences are SEHNR and FQNEAQ (reference sequence). The CDR3 loop reads CASSSPGLADWWGTDTQYF. The CDR3 region has the DNA TGTGCCAGCAGCTCTCCGGGACTAGCGGATTGGTGGGGCACAGATACGCAGTATTTT.

The chain employs TRBV7-9 and TRBJ2-7, with D uncertain. The germline CDR1 and CDR2 sequences are SEHNR and FQNEAQ (reference sequence). V dropped 2 bases and J dropped 6 bases, with 5 bases sitting between them. CDR3 length equals 11 residues. DNA for the CDR3: TGTGCCAGCAGCTTAAGCGCCGAGCAGTACTTC. Residues: CASSLSAEQYF.

The rearrangement uses TRBV5-1 and TRBJ1-1; 7 nucleotides match TRBD1. Germline V gene lookup returns CDR1 SGHRS and CDR2 YFSETQ. V shed 7 bases and J 4 bases; nucleotides not matched to a gene: 10. This CDR3 comprises 14 residues. This CDR3 is CASGQEIRSTEAFF. The CDR3 DNA is TGCGCCAGCGGACAGGAGATCCGTAGCACTGAAGCTTTCTTT.

In this sample, this clone turned up once. The CDR3 sequence is CASSPRGTGTYEQYF. The DNA of the CDR3 is TGTGCCAGCAGTCCCCGCGGGACAGGAACCTACGAGCAGTACTTC. The chain links TRBV27 to TRBJ2-7; 8 nucleotides align to TRBD1. Germline CDR1 MNHEY, CDR2 SMNVEV (reference sequence). Germline trimming cut 5 bases from V and 2 bases from J; bases unmatched to any gene: 8. This CDR3 region has 15 residues.

This chain links TRBV4-3 with TRBJ1-1; tentatively, D is TRBD1 (5 bases). The CDR3 runs 14 residues. The germline CDR1 and CDR2 sequences are LGHNA and YSLEER. Trimming left V 4 bases short and J 5 bases short, with 14 bases between. For the CDR3, the DNA is TGCGCCAGCAGCCGACCGGGACGGAATACTGAAGCTTTCTTT. As protein: CASSRPGRNTEAFF.

This clone was seen once. The chain uses TRBV19 and TRBJ1-1; 7 bases are a match to TRBD1. V shed 9 bases and J 4 bases; nucleotides not matched to a gene: 5. Germline assignment: CDR1 LNHDA and CDR2 SQIVND (reference sequence). The CDR3 sequence is 12 residues long. CDR3: CASLWTGTEAFF. The CDR3 DNA sequence: TGTGCCAGCCTATGGACAGGCACTGAAGCTTTCTTT. Filled out from reference TRBV19 and TRBJ1-1, the complete variable domain reads DGGITQSPKYLFRKEGQNVTLSCEQNLNHDAMYWYRQDPGQGLRLIYYSQIVNDFQKGDIAEGYSVSREKKESFPLTVTSAQKNPTAFYLCASLWTGTEAFFGQGTRLTVV.

This clone has a handful of counts. The J gene is TRBJ1-1, the V gene TRBV10-3; D is uncertain. The CDR3 runs 13 residues. The V gene's germline CDR1 is ENHRY and CDR2 SYGVKD. V lost 3 bases and J lost 1, with 6 bases in between. CDR3 amino acids: CAISDSKNTEAFF. The CDR3 DNA sequence: TGTGCCATCAGTGACTCAAAGAACACTGAAGCTTTCTTT.

This rearrangement joins TRBV2 to TRBJ1-4; 7 bases match TRBD1. There are 14 residues in the CDR3. In germline, CDR1 is SNHLY, CDR2 FYNNEI. The junction had 8 bases not matched to a gene; V was cut back by 5 bases and J by 8 bases. Here the CDR3 reads CASSLTGDAEKLFF. Written as DNA, the CDR3 is TGTGCCAGCAGTCTTACAGGGGACGCGGAAAAACTGTTTTTT. Full variable domain (rest looked up from reference TRBV2 and TRBJ1-4): EPEVTQTPSHQVTQMGQEVILRCVPISNHLYFYWYRQILGQKVEFLVSFYNNEISEKSEIFDDQFSVERPDGSNFTLKIRSTKLEDSAMYFCASSLTGDAEKLFFGSGTQLSVL.

Worth noting for this clone: Other DNA sequences in the sample encode the same CDR3. This chain uses TRBV29-1 with TRBJ2-7, with a possible D match to TRBD1 (5 bases). The CDR3 contains 12 residues. Per the germline V gene, CDR1 is SQVTM and CDR2 is ANQGSEA. Trimming pared 4 bases from V and 2 bases from J, leaving 9 bases between. CDR3 region: CSVGQGAYEQYF. CDR3 sequence (DNA): TGCAGCGTTGGGCAGGGTGCCTACGAGCAGTACTTC.

This clone appeared once. V usage is TRBV10-2 and J usage is TRBJ2-1; no clear D gene. V shed 4 bases and J shed 0 bases, with 10 bases lying between them. CDR3 length: 15 residues. CDR1 is WSHSY and CDR2 is SAAADI in the germline V gene. The CDR3 coding sequence is TGCGCCAGCAGTGCCTTTCGGAGCTCCTACAATGAGCAGTTCTTC. Protein sequence: CASSAFRSSYNEQFF.

Details on this clone: Other nucleotide sequences in the sample specify the same CDR3. V gene TRBV27 combines with J gene TRBJ1-5; D remains unclear. V shed 3 bases and J shed 1 base, with 7 bases lying between them. This CDR3 comprises 14 residues. The germline gives CDR1 MNHEY, CDR2 SMNVEV (reference sequence). The CDR3 sequence is CASSLLGSNQPQHF. The CDR3 DNA is TGTGCCAGCAGTTTGCTAGGGAGCAATCAGCCCCAGCATTTT.

This sequence joins TRBV27 and TRBJ1-2, with D hard to call. Trimming stripped 4 bases from V and 4 bases from J, with 10 bases between. CDR3 length: 13 amino acids. Germline V gene sequence: CDR1 MNHEY, CDR2 SMNVEV (reference sequence). The CDR3 sequence is CASSSSVLYGYTF. The CDR3 region has the DNA TGTGCCAGCAGTTCATCAGTTCTCTATGGCTACACCTTC.